The 7 T cell receptor beta chains below were found in one sample sequenced in a study of T cells in Graves' hyperthyroidism and ophthalmopathy (dated by TCRdb to between 2018 and 2020). Preparation of the library involved multiplex PCR. The sequencer listed for this sample is Illumina HiSeq 2000. The TCR beta CDR3 regions were amplified from RNA transcripts. The TCR CDR3 was subjected to a first round of RT-PCR using the HTBI primer set and the Qiagen OneStep RT-PCR kit. TCRdb trimmed the raw reads at Q25, called clones with MiXCR and kept productive beta chains. Rows are unified per CDR3 protein, each entry keeping the most common DNA and genes. Within this sample are roughly 400,000 distinct CDR3 sequences, with around an eighth of them counted one time only. The ten largest make up 25% to 30% of the sample. Specimen: blood. The receptors originated from a man aged 50-60 years with Graves' ophthalmopathy.

This clonotype has at least ten counts. The genes are TRBV18 and TRBJ2-7, with 9 positions matching TRBD2. V lost 5 bases, J lost 5 bases, and 10 bases stayed unmatched. Germline assignment: CDR1 KGHSH and CDR2 LQKENI. The CDR3 length is 15 residues. CDR3 sequence (DNA): TGTGCCAGCTCAGGCGGGGCTAGCGGGACCCACGAGCAGTACTTC. It yields the protein CASSGGASGTHEQYF.

In its sample, this clonotype was seen a few times. The V and J genes are TRBV10-3 and TRBJ2-7; 9 nucleotides line up with TRBD2. The J segment lost 1 base and the V segment lost 7 bases, leaving 2 bases of the junction unmatched. The CDR3 length is 13 residues. The germline gives CDR1 ENHRY, CDR2 SYGVKD. The CDR3 loop is CAIKREESYEQYF. CDR3 coding DNA: TGTGCCATCAAGCGGGAGGAATCCTACGAGCAGTACTTC.

The V call is TRBV7-9, the J call TRBJ2-1; 11 positions match TRBD2. The trim removed 7 bases at V and 9 bases at J, leaving 8 bases unmatched. The CDR3 is made up of 14 amino acids. Germline-derived CDR1 and CDR2 are SEHNR and FQNEAQ (reference sequence). CDR3 sequence: CASTPLAGVGEQFF. Written as DNA, the CDR3 is TGTGCCAGCACCCCACTAGCGGGAGTGGGTGAGCAGTTCTTC.

This clonotype was seen many times. This chain joins TRBV3-1 and TRBJ2-2; the D is unclear. The V gene's germline CDR1 is LGHDT and CDR2 YNNKEL (reference sequence). Trimming took 2 bases from V and 7 from J, leaving 5 bases between them. This CDR3 spans 12 amino acids. The CDR3 region has the DNA TGTGCCAGCAGCCAAAACGTCGGGGAGCTGTTTTTT. This gives the protein CASSQNVGELFF.

This clonotype was detected ten times or more. V and J are TRBV29-1 and TRBJ2-1; TRBD2 aligns across 13 bases. The V gene's germline CDR1 is SQVTM and CDR2 ANQGSEA. This CDR3 region has 17 residues. V shed 6 bases, J shed 6 bases, and the junction held 14 bases outside the gene matches. CDR3 residues: CSVIWLWTSGSPNEQFF. The CDR3 DNA follows: TGCAGCGTCATCTGGCTTTGGACTAGCGGGAGTCCCAATGAGCAGTTCTTC.

The V gene is TRBV6-1, the J gene TRBJ2-5; 11 bases agree with TRBD2. Germline V gene lookup returns CDR1 MNHNS and CDR2 SASEGT. With V trimmed by 5 bases and J by 2 bases, 4 bases remained unmatched. The CDR3 extends over 15 amino acids. CDR3 residues: CASSHWTSGQETQYF. The CDR3 region has the DNA TGTGCCAGCAGTCATTGGACTAGCGGGCAAGAGACCCAGTACTTC.

The sample holds many counts of this clonotype. The chain recombines TRBV20-1 with TRBJ2-1; D uncertain. V was shortened by 3 bases and J by 9 bases, with 12 bases between the two germline ends. The CDR3 length is 12 residues. Germline CDR1 is DFQATT and CDR2 is SNEGSKA (reference sequence). The CDR3 DNA reads TGCAGTGCTAGTACCCGTGTAGGTGAGCAGTTCTTC. Its translation: CSASTRVGEQFF.